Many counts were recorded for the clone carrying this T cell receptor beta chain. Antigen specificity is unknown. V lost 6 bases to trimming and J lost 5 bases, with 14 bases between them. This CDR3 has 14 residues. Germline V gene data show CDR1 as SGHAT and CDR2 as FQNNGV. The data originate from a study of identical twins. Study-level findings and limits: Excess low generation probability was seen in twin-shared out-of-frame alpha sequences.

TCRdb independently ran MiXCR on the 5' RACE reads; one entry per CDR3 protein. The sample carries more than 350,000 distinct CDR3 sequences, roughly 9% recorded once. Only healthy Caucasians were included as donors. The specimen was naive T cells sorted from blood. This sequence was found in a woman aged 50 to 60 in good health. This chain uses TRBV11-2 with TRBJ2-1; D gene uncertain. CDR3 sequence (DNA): TGTGCCAGCAGTTTTTCCCGGGTGGACAATGAGCAGTTCTTC. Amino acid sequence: CASSFSRVDNEQFF.